Each of the 18 T cell receptor beta chains below was sequenced from the same sample in a study of T cells in Graves' hyperthyroidism and ophthalmopathy. RNA transcripts were the template for amplifying TCR beta CDR3 regions. TCR CDR3 regions were first amplified by RT-PCR with HTBI primers. TCRdb passed the multiplex PCR reads through MiXCR, listing each CDR3 protein once. The sample contains more than 300,000 distinct CDR3 sequences, about 18% of which appear only once. Source material: blood. The receptors here all came from a young man with Graves' ophthalmopathy.

This clonotype was observed a handful of times. This chain connects TRBV13 to TRBJ2-2; D is possibly TRBD2 (6 bases). The CDR3 runs 16 residues. Trimming left V 5 bases short and J 0 bases short, with 13 bases between. The germline V gene encodes CDR1 PRHDT and CDR2 FYEKMQ (reference sequence). Here the CDR3 reads CASSRGWGTNTGELFF. In DNA, the CDR3 is TGTGCCAGCAGCCGGGGGTGGGGAACGAACACCGGGGAGCTGTTTTTT.

This clonotype occurred a few times. The rearrangement links TRBV6-5 to TRBJ1-5; the D is unclear. CDR3 length: 15 residues. The V gene lost 2 bases and the J gene lost 4 bases, with 12 bases spanning the gap. In germline, CDR1 is MNHEY, CDR2 SVGAGI. The DNA for the CDR3 is TGTGCCAGCAGTTACGGAGGGAGGGAAAATCAGCCCCAGCATTTT. As protein: CASSYGGRENQPQHF.

Details on this clonotype: This could be a read error, since a much larger clone is one nucleotide away. The gene calls are TRBV7-9 and TRBJ2-5; TRBD2 might be the D (6 bases). Germline V gene data show CDR1 as SEHNR and CDR2 as FQNEAQ (reference sequence). The V and J ends lost 5 bases and 4 bases respectively, with 11 bases between them. This CDR3 has 13 amino acids. The CDR3 region has the DNA TGTGCCAGCAGCCGGGGGTGGGGAGAGACCCAGTACTTC. Residues: CASSRGWGETQYF.

This clonotype was observed at least ten times. In nucleotides, the CDR3 is TGTGCCAGCAGCGTAGGGAACAGGGATACCTACGAGCAGTACTTC. Amino acids: CASSVGNRDTYEQYF. This sequence joins TRBV5-5 and TRBJ2-7, with TRBD1 as a possible D gene (6 bases). Trimming removed 4 bases at V and 2 bases at J, with 16 bases between. CDR3 size: 15 residues. Germline CDR1 and CDR2: SGHKS and YYEKEE (reference sequence).

The chain has TRBV9 and TRBJ1-2, with 8 bases matching TRBD1. There are 15 residues in the CDR3. Unmatched junction bases numbered 8, after V lost 2 bases and J lost 5 bases. Germline V gives CDR1 SGDLS, CDR2 YYNGEE. The CDR3 nucleotides read TGTGCCAGCAGCGTCGGGACAGGATATTGGTATGGCTACACCTTC. Amino acid sequence: CASSVGTGYWYGYTF.

The genes are TRBV7-9 and TRBJ2-7; 10 bases fit TRBD1. J lost 4 bases, V lost 4 bases, and 7 bases had no gene match. This CDR3 spans 15 amino acids. The germline gives CDR1 SEHNR, CDR2 FQNEAQ (reference sequence). This CDR3 is CASSSWTGGGYEQYF. CDR3 bases: TGTGCCAGCAGCTCCTGGACAGGGGGTGGGTACGAGCAGTACTTC.

The chain combines TRBV28 with TRBJ2-5; TRBD2 is a possible D gene (5 bases). V lost 7 bases to trimming and J lost 4 bases, with 13 bases between them. The CDR3 is 13 amino acids. In germline, CDR1 is MDHEN, CDR2 SYDVKM. The chain's CDR3 is CASIRGEGETQYF. The DNA for the CDR3 is TGTGCCAGCATACGAGGCGAGGGAGAGACCCAGTACTTC.

This clonotype was recorded many times. The V and J genes are TRBV7-9 and TRBJ1-4; D is undetermined. Germline CDR1 reads SEHNR; CDR2 reads FQNEAQ (reference sequence). This CDR3 spans 15 amino acids. The germline V and J ends were trimmed by 0 bases and 3 bases, with 8 bases remaining between them. CDR3 residues: CASSLAGLANEKLFF. CDR3 DNA: TGTGCCAGCAGCTTAGCTGGATTAGCTAATGAAAAACTGTTTTTT.

This clonotype was counted at least ten times. The gene calls are TRBV5-6 and TRBJ2-2; perhaps TRBD2 as D (5 bases). Germline V gene sequence: CDR1 SGHDT, CDR2 YYEEEE. This CDR3 has 16 amino acids. The germline V and J ends were trimmed by 0 bases and 5 bases, with 14 bases remaining between them. The CDR3 reads CASSLASRSVTGELFF. The CDR3 coding sequence is TGTGCCAGCAGCTTGGCTAGCAGGTCCGTAACCGGGGAGCTGTTTTTT. The full variable domain, rest sourced from reference TRBV5-6 and TRBJ2-2, is DAGVTQSPTHLIKTRGQQVTLRCSPKSGHDTVSWYQQALGQGPQFIFQYYEEEERQRGNFPDRFSGHQFPNYSSELNVNALLLGDSALYLCASSLASRSVTGELFFGEGSRLTVL.

This clonotype was seen a few times. The rearrangement links TRBV29-1 to TRBJ2-6, with 8 positions matching TRBD1. Germline CDR1 reads SQVTM; CDR2 reads ANQGSEA. After removal of 6 bases from V and 0 bases from J, the junction contained 4 bases not matched to a gene. CDR3 size: 15 residues. In DNA form, the CDR3 reads TGCAGCGTCGATGACAGGGGCTCTGGGGCCAACGTCCTGACTTTC. Its protein is CSVDDRGSGANVLTF. Combining the CDR3 with reference TRBV29-1 and TRBJ2-6 gives the whole variable domain SAVISQKPSRDICQRGTSLTIQCQVDSQVTMMFWYRQQPGQSLTLIATANQGSEATYESGFVIDKFPISRPNLTFSTLTVSNMSPEDSSIYLCSVDDRGSGANVLTFGAGSRLTVL.

J is TRBJ2-1 and V is TRBV6-1; 8 nucleotides line up with TRBD1. This CDR3 is 14 amino acids long. Germline V gives CDR1 MNHNS, CDR2 SASEGT. V lost 7 bases, J lost 3 bases, and 5 bases stayed unmatched. CDR3 DNA sequence: TGTGCCAGCAACCTTGGACAGGGCTACAATGAGCAGTTCTTC. Its protein is CASNLGQGYNEQFF.

This chain uses TRBV5-4 with TRBJ1-6, with 10 bases fitting TRBD1. V lost 7 bases, J lost 7 bases, and 5 bases stayed unmatched. CDR3 length: 14 residues. Germline V gene sequence: CDR1 SGHNT, CDR2 YYREEE (reference sequence). The CDR3 loop reads CASSWDRGNSPLHF. As DNA, the CDR3 is TGTGCCAGCTCCTGGGACAGGGGAAATTCACCCCTCCACTTT.

This clonotype was seen only a few times. CDR3 region: CAISESDRLNYGYTF. The CDR3 DNA reads as TGTGCCATCAGTGAGTCTGACAGACTTAACTATGGCTACACCTTC. The chain joins TRBV10-3 to TRBJ1-2; possible D gene TRBD1, 5 bases. This CDR3 contains 15 residues. V shed 0 bases and J shed 1 base, with 9 bases lying between them. Germline CDR1 reads ENHRY; CDR2 reads SYGVKD.

This clonotype was counted many times. The V and J genes are TRBV27 and TRBJ2-3, with D perhaps matching TRBD1 or TRBD2 (6 bases each). Trimming took off 5 bases at V and 6 bases at J, with 15 bases between the two ends. From germline, CDR1 is MNHEY and CDR2 SMNVEV (reference sequence). The CDR3 is made up of 14 amino acids. Here the CDR3 DNA reads TGTGCCAGCAGTCCGACTAGGGGGTCGGATACGCAGTATTTT. Translating gives CASSPTRGSDTQYF.

The V call is TRBV12-5, the J call TRBJ2-2, with D hard to call. Germline V CDR1 and CDR2: LGHNT, FRNRAP. V dropped 7 bases and J dropped 4 bases, with 16 bases sitting between them. The CDR3 consists of 15 residues. CDR3 coding DNA: TGTGCTAGTGCCTTGTCGATTGGGGTCACCGGGGAGCTGTTTTTT. Residues: CASALSIGVTGELFF.

This clonotype was seen a handful of times. The chain employs TRBV6-1 and TRBJ2-5; 8 bases are a match to TRBD2. This CDR3 has 15 residues. With V trimmed by 6 bases and J by 4 bases, 10 bases remained unmatched. Germline V gene lookup returns CDR1 MNHNS and CDR2 SASEGT. The CDR3 coding sequence is TGTGCCAGCAGGGGAGGTCGGGGGGGCGGAGAGACCCAGTACTTC. Protein sequence: CASRGGRGGGETQYF.

There are many counts of this clonotype. The chain links TRBV27 to TRBJ2-7; TRBD2 agrees at 9 bases. CDR1 and CDR2 (germline): MNHEY, SMNVEV (reference sequence). The trim removed 3 bases at V and 0 bases at J, leaving 3 bases unmatched. This CDR3 has 15 amino acids. The CDR3 is CASSFAGGSSYEQYF. In DNA, the CDR3 is TGTGCCAGCAGTTTTGCGGGGGGGAGCTCCTACGAGCAGTACTTC.

This clonotype was detected only a few times. The CDR3 sequence is CASSSTGMGLNEKLFF. CDR3 bases: TGCGCCAGCAGCTCTACAGGGATGGGGCTTAATGAAAAACTGTTTTTT. V usage is TRBV5-1 and J usage is TRBJ1-4, with D possibly TRBD1 on 6 matching bases. Trimming cost V 3 bases and J 4 bases, with 16 bases left between them. Germline V gene lookup returns CDR1 SGHRS and CDR2 YFSETQ. The CDR3 runs 16 residues.